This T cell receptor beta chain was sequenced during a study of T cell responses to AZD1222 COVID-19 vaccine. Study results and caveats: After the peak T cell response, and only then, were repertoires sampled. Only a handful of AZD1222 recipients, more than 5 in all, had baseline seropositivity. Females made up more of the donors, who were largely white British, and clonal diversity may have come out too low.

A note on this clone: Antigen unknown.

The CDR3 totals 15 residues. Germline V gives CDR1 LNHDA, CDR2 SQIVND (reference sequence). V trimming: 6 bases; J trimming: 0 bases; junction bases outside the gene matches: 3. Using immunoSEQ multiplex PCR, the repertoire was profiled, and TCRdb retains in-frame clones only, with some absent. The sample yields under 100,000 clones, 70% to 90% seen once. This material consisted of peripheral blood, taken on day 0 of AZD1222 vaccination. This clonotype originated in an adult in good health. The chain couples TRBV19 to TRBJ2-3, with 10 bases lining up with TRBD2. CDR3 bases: TGTGCCAGTAGCCGGACTAGCGGTAGCACAGATACGCAGTATTTT. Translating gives CASSRTSGSTDTQYF. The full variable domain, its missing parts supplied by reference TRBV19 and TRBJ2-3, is DGGITQSPKYLFRKEGQNVTLSCEQNLNHDAMYWYRQDPGQGLRLIYYSQIVNDFQKGDIAEGYSVSREKKESFPLTVTSAQKNPTAFYLCASSRTSGSTDTQYFGPGTRLTVL.